This T cell receptor beta chain was sequenced during a study of T-cell reconstitution after alpha-beta-depleted transplantation in children. A TCRbeta library incorporating unique molecular identifiers was prepared. One entry per CDR3 protein, called by TCRdb with MiXCR from the PCR reads. The sample comprises around 370,000 distinct CDR3 sequences, about a tenth of which are singletons, and around 2.5% rests with the top ten. V was clipped by 2 bases and J by 4 bases, with 20 bases between them. Per the germline V gene, CDR1 is LNHNV and CDR2 is YYDKDF (reference sequence). The CDR3 contains 17 residues.

This chain connects TRBV15 to TRBJ1-1, with D possibly TRBD1 on 6 matching bases. The source of this sequence is a human donor who donated a stem cell graft to a child with acute lymphoblastic leukemia. The sequences come from PBMCs from the stem cell graft donor, collected from the stem cell graft. The DNA for the CDR3 is TGTGCCACCAGCAGATCTCGGGACTGGGACATCCGCACTGAAGCTTTCTTT. Amino acids: CATSRSRDWDIRTEAFF.